This T cell receptor beta chain stems from a study of blood T cell repertoires in COVID-19. Background on the study: Spain, Italy and the United States supplied samples that represented acute and convalescent COVID-19.

Germline CDR1 MNHEY, CDR2 SVGAGI. This CDR3 has 12 amino acids. As processed by the authors: Reference gene primer amplification gave estimated nucleated cell counts. Some clones are missing from TCRdb's copy, which holds only in-frame ones; the method was immunoSEQ multiplex PCR. V and J calls and clone size are given by that table; D and trimming were obtained from the DNA. The table includes under 300,000 clones, just under 90% detected once. Recovered Cohort 3 donors showed two negative PCRs, clearance, or symptom resolution. The sequencing sample was made of PBMCs or T cells enriched from blood (not recorded which). The chain couples TRBV6-5 to TRBJ1-5; no reliable D call. This sequence originates from a woman aged 60 to 75 who had recovered from COVID-19. The CDR3 DNA reads TGTGCTACGGGAAGCTTCAATCAGCCCCAGCATTTT. This gives the protein CATGSFNQPQHF.